These 2 T cell receptor beta chains originate from one sample sequenced in a study of blood T cells in healthy people across ages. It was with a sample-barcoded 5' primer and a J-beta primer mix that a second PCR of roughly 7 to 12 cycles was run. TCRdb re-called the 5' RACE reads with MiXCR, one entry per CDR3 protein. The table records about 580,000 distinct CDR3 sequences, roughly 48% of them present only once. Sequencing was done on a sample of blood. The receptor source for this set is a man older than 75 in good health.

The genes are TRBV7-9 and TRBJ1-2; weak D call: TRBD1 (6 bases). The CDR3 loop spans 13 amino acids. The germline V gene has CDR1 SEHNR and CDR2 FQNEAQ (reference sequence). V was trimmed by 5 bases and J by 8 bases, leaving 15 bases between them. DNA for the CDR3: TGTGCCAGCAGCCCGGGGGCGCTGGGGGGCTACACCTTC. It encodes CASSPGALGGYTF.

This clonotype occurred once. J is TRBJ2-1 and V is TRBV12-3 or TRBV12-4, with D hard to call. This CDR3 is 13 amino acids long. Trimming shortened V by 3 bases and J by 9 bases, and 12 bases separated the two germline ends. The CDR3 DNA reads TGTGCCAGCAGTTTTACTCAGGTTGGTGAGCAGTTCTTC. Translation: CASSFTQVGEQFF.